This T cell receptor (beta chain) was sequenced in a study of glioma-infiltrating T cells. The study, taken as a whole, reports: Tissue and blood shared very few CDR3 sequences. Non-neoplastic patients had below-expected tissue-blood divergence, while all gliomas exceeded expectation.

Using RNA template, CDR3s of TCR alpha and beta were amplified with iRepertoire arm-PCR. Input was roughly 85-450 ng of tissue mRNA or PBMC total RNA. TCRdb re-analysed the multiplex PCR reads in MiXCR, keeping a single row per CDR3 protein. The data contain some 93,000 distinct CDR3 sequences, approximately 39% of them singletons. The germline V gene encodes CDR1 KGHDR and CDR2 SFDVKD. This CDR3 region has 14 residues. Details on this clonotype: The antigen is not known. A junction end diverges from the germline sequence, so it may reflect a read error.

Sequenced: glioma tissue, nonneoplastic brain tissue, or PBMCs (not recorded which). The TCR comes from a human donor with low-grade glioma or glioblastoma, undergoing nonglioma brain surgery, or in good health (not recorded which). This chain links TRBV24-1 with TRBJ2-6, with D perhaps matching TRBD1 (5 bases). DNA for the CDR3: TGTGCCATTACAGGTACCTCTGGGGCCAACGTCCCGACTTTC. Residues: CAITGTSGANVPTF.